The 24 T cell receptor beta chains below come from one sample, sequenced in a study of blood T cell repertoires in COVID-19. Assay: immunoSEQ multiplex PCR; the TCRdb copy retains only in-frame clones and omits some. Found here are fewer than 250,000 clones, nearly 85% of them singletons; the top ten hold roughly 5%. Sequenced material: peripheral blood. These receptors came from a human donor in a cohort sampled during active COVID-19.

This clone has just a few counts. The chain combines TRBV20-1 with TRBJ1-6, with TRBD1 matching 9 bases. Trimming removed 3 bases from V and 1 base from J; junction bases left unmatched: 7. CDR1 and CDR2 (germline): DFQATT, SNEGSKA (reference sequence). The CDR3 spans 17 residues. The CDR3 DNA follows: TGCAGTGCTAGTAGGACAGGGGATTTTTCCTATAATTCACCCCTCCACTTT. It encodes CSASRTGDFSYNSPLHF.

V is TRBV5-1 and J is TRBJ2-5; tentatively, D is TRBD1 (6 bases). V lost 4 bases and J lost 2, with 18 bases in between. Germline CDR1 SGHRS, CDR2 YFSETQ. This CDR3 spans 16 amino acids. DNA for the CDR3: TGCGCCAGCAGCCCAAACTCGGGACATACTCAAGAGACCCAGTACTTC. Translation: CASSPNSGHTQETQYF. The whole variable domain, remainder taken from reference TRBV5-1 and TRBJ2-5, is KAGVTQTPRYLIKTRGQQVTLSCSPISGHRSVSWYQQTPGQGLQFLFEYFSETQRNKGNFPGRFSGRQFSNSRSEMNVSTLELGDSALYLCASSPNSGHTQETQYFGPGTRLLVL.

The chain uses TRBV18 and TRBJ1-5; 8 positions agree with TRBD1. CDR1 and CDR2 from the germline V gene are KGHSH and LQKENI. The CDR3 consists of 14 residues. Germline trimming cut 6 bases from V and 4 bases from J; bases unmatched to any gene: 5. CDR3 amino acids: CASSQDRANQPQHF. CDR3 sequence (DNA): TGTGCCAGCTCGCAGGACAGGGCGAATCAGCCCCAGCATTTT.

V usage is TRBV6-5 and J usage is TRBJ2-5; TRBD2 matches at 8 bases. Germline CDR1 reads MNHEY; CDR2 reads SVGAGI. This CDR3 contains 14 residues. V gave up 0 bases and J gave up 5 bases; unmatched junction bases: 2. In DNA, the CDR3 is TGTGCCAGCAGTTACTCGAGCGGGAGTGAGACCCAGTACTTC. Translated: CASSYSSGSETQYF.

The chain recombines TRBV9 with TRBJ2-5, with D hard to call. The CDR3 has 14 amino acids. V lost 0 bases and J lost 2, with 8 bases in between. The germline V gene encodes CDR1 SGDLS and CDR2 YYNGEE. The CDR3: CASSVGGAQETQYF. The DNA for the CDR3 is TGTGCCAGCAGCGTAGGAGGAGCACAAGAGACCCAGTACTTC.

The chain couples TRBV5-4 to TRBJ2-4; D perhaps matches TRBD1 (7 bases). V was trimmed by 4 bases and J by 0 bases, leaving 14 bases between them. The CDR3 loop spans 16 amino acids. Germline CDR1 is SGHNT and CDR2 is YYREEE (reference sequence). The CDR3 sequence is CASSVQGTLAKNIQYF. The CDR3 DNA follows: TGTGCCAGCAGCGTACAGGGGACTCTAGCCAAAAACATTCAGTACTTC.

The chain links TRBV15 to TRBJ2-1; D call uncertain. This CDR3 region has 13 residues. V lost 0 bases, J lost 5 bases, and 5 bases lay in between. Germline V gene lookup returns CDR1 LNHNV and CDR2 YYDKDF (reference sequence). DNA of the CDR3: TGTGCCACCAGCAGAGATTTAAACAATGAGCAGTTCTTC. As protein: CATSRDLNNEQFF.

The chain has TRBV4-1 and TRBJ2-1; maybe TRBD1 (6 bases). The V gene's germline CDR1 is MGHRA and CDR2 YSYEKL. V dropped 3 bases and J dropped 7 bases, with 16 bases sitting between them. The CDR3 runs 15 residues. The CDR3 protein is CASSQAGVRSNEQFF. The CDR3 DNA is TGCGCCAGCAGCCAGGCAGGGGTTAGGTCGAATGAGCAGTTCTTC.

This clone has a handful of counts. This chain connects TRBV27 to TRBJ2-1; D is undetermined. The CDR3 extends over 15 amino acids. The germline V gene encodes CDR1 MNHEY and CDR2 SMNVEV (reference sequence). V lost 6 bases, J lost 0 bases, and 12 bases lay in between. The chain's CDR3 is CASSSYPPSYNEQFF. The DNA for the CDR3 is TGTGCCAGCAGCTCCTATCCGCCCTCCTACAATGAGCAGTTCTTC.

This sequence joins TRBV5-1 and TRBJ2-2; TRBD2 matches at 11 bases. The J segment lost 5 bases and the V segment lost 1 base, leaving 4 bases of the junction unmatched. The CDR3 is made up of 16 amino acids. CDR1 and CDR2 from the germline V gene are SGHRS and YFSETQ. The CDR3 here is CASSLTSGRGTGELFF. As DNA, the CDR3 is TGCGCCAGCAGCTTGACTAGCGGGAGAGGGACCGGGGAGCTGTTTTTT.

The J gene is TRBJ1-6, the V gene TRBV3-1 (or the pseudogene TRBV3-2); D might be TRBD1 (6 bases). The CDR3 covers 17 residues. The germline V gene has CDR1 LGHDT and CDR2 YNNKEL (reference sequence). V was clipped by 1 base and J by 10 bases, with 20 bases between them. CDR3 loop: CASSQVFSDPRGSPLHF. For the CDR3, the DNA is TGTGCCAGCAGCCAAGTTTTCTCGGACCCAAGGGGGTCACCCCTCCACTTT.

This chain links TRBV15 with TRBJ1-6, with D possibly TRBD1 on 5 matching bases. The germline V gene has CDR1 LNHNV and CDR2 YYDKDF (reference sequence). V was clipped by 3 bases and J by 6 bases, with 15 bases between them. CDR3 length equals 16 residues. The CDR3 protein is CATSRASGTANSPLHF. For the CDR3, the DNA is TGTGCCACCAGCAGGGCCAGCGGGACGGCTAATTCACCCCTCCACTTT.

The chain links TRBV19 to TRBJ1-1, with TRBD1 as a possible D gene (5 bases). V lost 7 bases and J lost 4, with 16 bases in between. This CDR3 spans 14 amino acids. Germline CDR1 reads LNHDA; CDR2 reads SQIVND (reference sequence). CDR3 in amino acids: CASTKMTASTEAFF. CDR3 in DNA: TGTGCCAGTACTAAAATGACAGCTAGCACTGAAGCTTTCTTT.

The V gene is TRBV29-1, the J gene TRBJ2-7; D might be TRBD1 (6 bases). Germline CDR1 SQVTM, CDR2 ANQGSEA. This CDR3 is 14 amino acids long. Trimming cost V 4 bases and J 7 bases, with 20 bases left between them. CDR3 sequence (DNA): TGCAGCGTTGTACTTGGGGGCCAGGTTGGGGAGCAGTACTTC. This encodes CSVVLGGQVGEQYF.

This clone was observed once. This chain joins TRBV5-1 and TRBJ2-1, with TRBD1 identical over 7 bases. V lost 2 bases, J lost 5 bases, and 7 bases stayed unmatched. The CDR3 is made up of 15 amino acids. Germline V gene data show CDR1 as SGHRS and CDR2 as YFSETQ. CDR3 DNA sequence: TGCGCCAGCAGCTTCAGACAGGGCCGAAACAATGAGCAGTTCTTC. Translation: CASSFRQGRNNEQFF.

This clone was found once. The rearrangement joins TRBV6-5 to TRBJ2-7, with 16 bases identical to TRBD2. The CDR3 consists of 15 residues. Germline V CDR1 and CDR2: MNHEY, SVGAGI. V was pared by 6 bases and J by 7 bases, with 6 bases of the junction left unmatched. The chain's CDR3 is CASRGLAGGPREQYF. Written as DNA, the CDR3 is TGTGCCAGCAGGGGACTAGCGGGAGGGCCAAGAGAGCAGTACTTC.

The chain links TRBV10-1 to TRBJ2-2; D remains ambiguous. V dropped 10 bases and J dropped 6 bases, with 15 bases sitting between them. The CDR3 extends over 13 amino acids. Germline CDR1 reads WNHNN; CDR2 reads SYGVQD (reference sequence). The CDR3 loop is CATRRDLAGELFF. The CDR3 nucleotides are TGCGCCACCCGGAGAGACCTGGCCGGGGAGCTGTTTTTT.

This rearrangement joins TRBV29-1 to TRBJ1-1, with D unresolved. The CDR3 sequence is 12 residues long. The germline V and J ends were trimmed by 6 bases and 0 bases, with 8 bases remaining between them. Looked up from germline, CDR1 is SQVTM and CDR2 is ANQGSEA. This chain's CDR3 is CSVQTLNTEAFF. Written as DNA, the CDR3 is TGCAGCGTCCAGACACTGAACACTGAAGCTTTCTTT.

The chain has TRBV19 and TRBJ2-2; TRBD1 might be the D (5 bases). Germline lookup yields CDR1 LNHDA and CDR2 SQIVND (reference sequence). The CDR3 runs 13 residues. Between the trimmed V and J ends, which lost 4 bases and 7 bases, there was a span of 10 bases. CDR3 in amino acids: CASSTGSGGELFF. The DNA for the CDR3 is TGTGCCAGTAGTACAGGGTCGGGCGGGGAGCTGTTTTTT.

Concerning this clone itself: The junction differs from germline at one of its ends, possibly a read error. The chain combines TRBV3-1 (or the pseudogene TRBV3-2) with TRBJ2-5, with D possibly matching TRBD2 (6 bases). The CDR3 consists of 13 residues. Germline CDR1 and CDR2: LGHDT and YNNKEL (reference sequence). The CDR3 reads CASSQYNGGPPDF. The CDR3 DNA reads as TGTGCCAGCAGCCAATACAACGGGGGACCCCCGGACTTC.

The V call is TRBV11-2, the J call TRBJ2-5; 10 bases are a match to TRBD2. The CDR3 length is 17 residues. Germline V gene sequence: CDR1 SGHAT, CDR2 FQNNGV. Trimming at V came to 5 bases and at J to 2 bases, leaving 11 bases not matched to a gene. The CDR3 loop is CASSPGFTSGAQETQYF. CDR3 sequence (DNA): TGTGCCAGCAGCCCCGGATTTACTAGCGGGGCACAAGAGACCCAGTACTTC. Filled out from reference TRBV11-2 and TRBJ2-5, the complete variable domain reads EAGVAQSPRYKIIEKRQSVAFWCNPISGHATLYWYQQILGQGPKLLIQFQNNGVVDDSQLPKDRFSAERLKGVDSTLKIQPAKLEDSAVYLCASSPGFTSGAQETQYFGPGTRLLVL.

The genes are TRBV9 and TRBJ1-3, with no clear D. The CDR3 extends over 17 amino acids. V shed 4 bases and J shed 4 bases, with 21 bases lying between them. Germline CDR1 SGDLS, CDR2 YYNGEE. The CDR3 spells CASSTRPAPRLGNTIYF. For the CDR3, the DNA is TGTGCCAGCAGCACCCGTCCCGCGCCCAGGCTAGGAAACACCATATATTTT.

This clone appeared once. This chain connects TRBV3-1 (or the pseudogene TRBV3-2) to TRBJ2-7; 7 bases align to TRBD1. The length of the CDR3 is 13 residues. V lost 5 bases to trimming and J lost 3 bases; unmatched junction nucleotides: 4. Germline V gene lookup returns CDR1 LGHDT and CDR2 YNNKEL (reference sequence). In DNA form, the CDR3 reads TGTGCCAGCAGCTTACGACAGGGCTACGAGCAGTACTTC. It specifies CASSLRQGYEQYF.

The chain links TRBV19 to TRBJ1-2, with D tentatively TRBD1 (5 bases). Trimming stripped 7 bases from V and 2 bases from J, with 11 bases between. Germline values: CDR1 LNHDA, CDR2 SQIVND (reference sequence). This CDR3 contains 13 residues. This chain's CDR3 is CASKRGLNYGYTF. The CDR3 nucleotides are TGTGCCAGTAAAAGGGGTTTAAACTATGGCTACACCTTC.